This T cell receptor beta chain derives from a study of blood T cells in healthy people across ages. This CDR3 contains 13 residues. Germline lookup yields CDR1 MDHEN and CDR2 SYDVKM. With 4 bases clipped from V and 8 bases from J, the junction kept 6 bases outside the gene matches. It was with a sample-barcoded 5' primer and a J-beta primer mix that a second PCR of about 7 to 12 cycles was run. In TCRdb, the 5' RACE reads were re-called with MiXCR into one record per CDR3 protein. Of about 650,000 distinct CDR3 sequences detected, roughly 32% appear once; the ten largest clones hold 15%. The table lists this clonotype with many counts. Antigen specificity is unknown. Study-wide results and limits: Among long-lived donors, naive CD4+ cells were more numerous and diversity higher than in aged donors. Unknown CMV status may confound age-related changes in expanded clones.

The sequenced material came from blood. This receptor was identified in a woman of 80 years or more in good health. The chain carries TRBV28 and TRBJ2-7; TRBD1 matches 9 bases. CDR3 residues: CASSYRGREKQYF. CDR3 sequence (DNA): TGTGCCAGCAGTTACAGGGGGCGTGAGAAGCAGTACTTC.